The rows below give T cell receptor beta chains drawn from one sample of a study of shared clonotypes between healthy human individuals. Profiling relied on immunoSEQ multiplex PCR, and the TCRdb table lists in-frame clones only, not all of them. Of 2 million to 2.5 million clones detected, around 95% appear once; the ten largest clones hold less than 0.15%. Material for sequencing was naive CD4+ T cells sorted from blood. All receptors come from a man between 18 and 29 years old in good health. CDR3s include the opening cysteine and the closing phenylalanine or tryptophan. A D gene is named only where the DNA matches it firmly.

>TRBV19|TRBJ1-6|TRBD1
CASSAGQGFNSPLHF
>TRBV7-9|TRBJ1-4|-
CASSYLQGQLEKLFF
>TRBV5-1|TRBJ2-3|-
CASSLGPSSTDTQYF
>TRBV2|TRBJ2-4|-
CASSEDPVGKNIQYF
>TRBV9|TRBJ2-2|TRBD2
CASSLGTSMSGELFF
>TRBV10-3|TRBJ1-2|-
CAISGPTVSNYGYTF
>TRBV30|TRBJ1-3|-
CAWSVLRVGSGNTIYF
>TRBV28|TRBJ2-7|-
CASTHGQRGYEQYF
>TRBV18|TRBJ1-2|-
CASSPDRNYGYTF
>TRBV5-4|TRBJ1-6|-
CASSLEGGSGSPLHF
>TRBV30|TRBJ2-3|-
CAWSAGQGTQYF
>TRBV5-1|TRBJ1-1|TRBD1
CASSLATGDTEAFF
>TRBV7-2|TRBJ2-5|TRBD1
CASSRTGSETQYF
>TRBV2|TRBJ1-2|-
CASSEAAGIYGYTF
>TRBV25-1|TRBJ2-2|-
CASSEQIAGELFF
>TRBV10-3|TRBJ2-2|TRBD2
CAILGLAGGPGGAGELFF
>TRBV7-9|TRBJ1-2|-
CASSLSGGRGYTF
>TRBV4-1|TRBJ2-7|-
CASSQEEGTQRSEQYF
>TRBV5-6|TRBJ1-3|-
CASSFGRLSGNTIYF
>TRBV28|TRBJ1-2|-
CASSSATRGNYGYTF
>TRBV2|TRBJ1-2|TRBD1
CASSGTGNNYGYTF
>TRBV5-1|TRBJ2-7|-
CASSRDRIGYEQYF
>TRBV27|TRBJ2-5|TRBD2
CASSFSSGRGGETQYF
>TRBV30|TRBJ1-3|-
CAWSDPIGNTIYF
>TRBV18|TRBJ1-2|TRBD1
CASSPTSGQPYGYTF
>TRBV6-6|TRBJ2-3|TRBD2
CASGTSGNTDTQYF
>TRBV29-1|TRBJ1-2|-
CSVLVVPPDVGYTF
>TRBV30|TRBJ2-3|TRBD1
CAWVRTGGTDTQYF
>TRBV4-1|TRBJ2-7|-
CASSQVGQGIPPYF
>TRBV5-1|TRBJ1-1|-
CASSLVPGETEAFF
>TRBV5-1|TRBJ2-3|-
CASSLENPTDTQYF